This T cell receptor (beta chain) emerged from a study of technical replicates of blood from a handful of donors. CDR1 is SGHTA, CDR2 FQGTGA, per germline. This CDR3 comprises 13 residues. This clone has just a few counts. At one end the junction does not follow the germline gene, possibly because of a read error. Using immunoSEQ multiplex PCR, the repertoire was profiled, and TCRdb retains in-frame clones only, with some absent. The table includes approximately 12,000 clones, around 93% detected once. The sample consisted of PBMCs. J is TRBJ1-1 and V is TRBV7-3; 8 bases fit TRBD1. The TCR comes from a human donor in good health. In nucleotides, the CDR3 is TGTGCCAGCAGCCTAACAGGGGGCACTGAAGCTTTCTTT. This translates into CASSLTGGTEAFF.